The 14 T cell receptor beta chains reported below all come from one sample, sequenced in a study of T-cell memory formation after mild COVID-19. TCRdb itself ran the 5' RACE reads through MiXCR, one entry per CDR3 protein. The sample lists about 360,000 distinct CDR3 sequences, about an eighth occurring once. The sample comprised PBMCs or a T cell subset sorted from them (not recorded which). Receptors originate from a man aged 18 to 30 who had mild COVID-19 (a few samples of this study predate the infection). Cell type and time point are not known.

The chain's CDR3 is CASSQGGLAGAPEQFF. The CDR3 DNA follows: TGCGCCAGCAGCCAAGGAGGACTAGCGGGGGCGCCTGAGCAGTTCTTC. The J gene is TRBJ2-1, the V gene TRBV4-3; the match to TRBD2 covers 13 bases. Germline trimming cut 1 base from V and 9 bases from J; bases unmatched to any gene: 6. Germline V gene lookup returns CDR1 LGHNA and CDR2 YSLEER. This CDR3 has 16 amino acids.

V is TRBV6-2 or TRBV6-3 and J is TRBJ1-1, with 7 bases identical to TRBD1. The J segment lost 0 bases and the V segment lost 0 bases, leaving 13 bases of the junction unmatched. The germline V gene has CDR1 MNHEY and CDR2 SVGEGT. The CDR3 has 19 residues. CDR3 coding DNA: TGTGCCAGCAGTTACTCGAGGCCGGGACAGTTTCTCATGAACACTGAAGCTTTCTTT. Its protein product is CASSYSRPGQFLMNTEAFF.

This chain connects TRBV2 to TRBJ1-2; 10 nucleotides align to TRBD1. The CDR3 is 12 amino acids. Per the germline V gene, CDR1 is SNHLY and CDR2 is FYNNEI. Germline trimming cut 8 bases from V and 14 bases from J; bases unmatched to any gene: 11. This CDR3 is CASDRQGADYTF. The CDR3 nucleotides are TGTGCCAGCGACCGACAGGGGGCGGATTATACCTTC.

The V call is TRBV24-1, the J call TRBJ1-1; 7 bases align to TRBD1. This CDR3 region has 13 residues. Per germline, CDR1 KGHDR and CDR2 SFDVKD. Germline trimming cut 4 bases from V and 5 bases from J; bases unmatched to any gene: 3. This chain's CDR3 is CATSEAGGTEAFF. CDR3 DNA: TGTGCCACCAGTGAGGCAGGGGGAACTGAAGCTTTCTTT.

This clonotype was counted a few times. The rearrangement links TRBV29-1 to TRBJ2-7, with TRBD2 matching 8 bases. CDR1 and CDR2 (germline): SQVTM, ANQGSEA. The CDR3 extends over 13 amino acids. CDR3: CTSGGEGSNEQYF. DNA for the CDR3: TGCACCTCCGGGGGGGAGGGGTCCAACGAGCAGTACTTC.

The gene calls are TRBV28 and TRBJ2-5, with D perhaps TRBD2 (6 bases). V shed 5 bases and J shed 4 bases, with 8 bases lying between them. The CDR3 has 12 amino acids. Looked up from germline, CDR1 is MDHEN and CDR2 is SYDVKM. The CDR3 reads CASSGGTETQYF. CDR3 DNA sequence: TGTGCCAGCAGTGGGGGGACAGAGACCCAGTACTTC.

The rearrangement uses TRBV6-2 or TRBV6-3 and TRBJ1-5, with D perhaps matching TRBD1 (6 bases). Germline V gene sequence: CDR1 MNHEY, CDR2 SVGEGT. The CDR3 has 16 amino acids. The V and J ends lost 2 bases and 5 bases respectively, with 16 bases between them. The CDR3 bases are TGTGCCAGCAGTTACCTGCCCCCGCCAGGGGATCAGCCCCAGCATTTT. It translates to CASSYLPPPGDQPQHF.

This clonotype was found a few times. V and J are TRBV20-1 and TRBJ2-7; 7 bases are shared with TRBD1. This CDR3 spans 14 amino acids. With V trimmed by 0 bases and J by 0 bases, 2 bases remained unmatched. Germline loops: CDR1 DFQATT, CDR2 SNEGSKA (reference sequence). In nucleotides, the CDR3 is TGCAGTGCTAGAGATGGACAGGCCTCCTACGAGCAGTACTTC. Translation: CSARDGQASYEQYF.

This clonotype was seen at least ten times. This CDR3 reads CASSLQGYRTEAFF. The CDR3 DNA follows: TGCGCCAGCAGCCTCCAGGGGTACCGCACTGAAGCTTTCTTT. V gene TRBV5-1 combines with J gene TRBJ1-1; D might be TRBD1 (6 bases). The CDR3 spans 14 residues. The germline V and J ends were trimmed by 4 bases and 4 bases, with 14 bases remaining between them. Germline V gives CDR1 SGHRS, CDR2 YFSETQ.

CDR3 loop: CASSLTPGSSYNEQFF. CDR3 DNA: TGTGCCAGCAGTTTAACTCCGGGGAGCTCCTACAATGAGCAGTTCTTC. This chain links TRBV12-3 or TRBV12-4 with TRBJ2-1, with D perhaps TRBD2 (5 bases). The length of the CDR3 is 16 residues. The V end was cut by 2 bases, the J end by 0 bases, with 11 bases between.

This clonotype has at least ten counts. The chain is built from TRBV5-1 and TRBJ1-6; no clear D gene. Germline V gene data show CDR1 as SGHRS and CDR2 as YFSETQ. CDR3 length: 14 residues. V dropped 0 bases and J dropped 11 bases, with 12 bases sitting between them. This chain's CDR3 is CASSLEPALTPLHF. CDR3 DNA: TGCGCCAGCAGCTTGGAGCCAGCTCTTACACCCCTCCACTTT.

The table lists this clonotype with many counts. The chain recombines TRBV20-1 with TRBJ2-2, with D unclear. The germline V gene has CDR1 DFQATT and CDR2 SNEGSKA (reference sequence). V was cut by 4 bases and J by 6 bases, with 15 bases left in between. This CDR3 is 14 amino acids long. The CDR3 protein is CSATTPNTAGELFF. In DNA, the CDR3 is TGCAGTGCTACCACACCAAATACGGCCGGGGAGCTGTTTTTT.

The J gene is TRBJ1-6, the V gene TRBV7-9; TRBD1 is a possible D gene (5 bases). Looked up from germline, CDR1 is SEHNR and CDR2 is FQNEAQ (reference sequence). The length of the CDR3 is 16 residues. V lost 3 bases and J lost 7, with 16 bases in between. The CDR3 region is CASSFSREMPNSPLHF. DNA of the CDR3: TGTGCCAGCAGCTTCTCCAGGGAGATGCCAAATTCACCCCTCCACTTT.

The chain has TRBV12-3 or TRBV12-4 and TRBJ1-4; D is possibly TRBD1 (5 bases). This CDR3 is 16 amino acids long. The V end was cut by 6 bases, the J end by 3 bases, with 17 bases between. Here the CDR3 reads CASRNQGEVANEKLFF. CDR3 nucleotides: TGTGCCAGCAGGAACCAGGGTGAGGTAGCTAATGAAAAACTGTTTTTT.